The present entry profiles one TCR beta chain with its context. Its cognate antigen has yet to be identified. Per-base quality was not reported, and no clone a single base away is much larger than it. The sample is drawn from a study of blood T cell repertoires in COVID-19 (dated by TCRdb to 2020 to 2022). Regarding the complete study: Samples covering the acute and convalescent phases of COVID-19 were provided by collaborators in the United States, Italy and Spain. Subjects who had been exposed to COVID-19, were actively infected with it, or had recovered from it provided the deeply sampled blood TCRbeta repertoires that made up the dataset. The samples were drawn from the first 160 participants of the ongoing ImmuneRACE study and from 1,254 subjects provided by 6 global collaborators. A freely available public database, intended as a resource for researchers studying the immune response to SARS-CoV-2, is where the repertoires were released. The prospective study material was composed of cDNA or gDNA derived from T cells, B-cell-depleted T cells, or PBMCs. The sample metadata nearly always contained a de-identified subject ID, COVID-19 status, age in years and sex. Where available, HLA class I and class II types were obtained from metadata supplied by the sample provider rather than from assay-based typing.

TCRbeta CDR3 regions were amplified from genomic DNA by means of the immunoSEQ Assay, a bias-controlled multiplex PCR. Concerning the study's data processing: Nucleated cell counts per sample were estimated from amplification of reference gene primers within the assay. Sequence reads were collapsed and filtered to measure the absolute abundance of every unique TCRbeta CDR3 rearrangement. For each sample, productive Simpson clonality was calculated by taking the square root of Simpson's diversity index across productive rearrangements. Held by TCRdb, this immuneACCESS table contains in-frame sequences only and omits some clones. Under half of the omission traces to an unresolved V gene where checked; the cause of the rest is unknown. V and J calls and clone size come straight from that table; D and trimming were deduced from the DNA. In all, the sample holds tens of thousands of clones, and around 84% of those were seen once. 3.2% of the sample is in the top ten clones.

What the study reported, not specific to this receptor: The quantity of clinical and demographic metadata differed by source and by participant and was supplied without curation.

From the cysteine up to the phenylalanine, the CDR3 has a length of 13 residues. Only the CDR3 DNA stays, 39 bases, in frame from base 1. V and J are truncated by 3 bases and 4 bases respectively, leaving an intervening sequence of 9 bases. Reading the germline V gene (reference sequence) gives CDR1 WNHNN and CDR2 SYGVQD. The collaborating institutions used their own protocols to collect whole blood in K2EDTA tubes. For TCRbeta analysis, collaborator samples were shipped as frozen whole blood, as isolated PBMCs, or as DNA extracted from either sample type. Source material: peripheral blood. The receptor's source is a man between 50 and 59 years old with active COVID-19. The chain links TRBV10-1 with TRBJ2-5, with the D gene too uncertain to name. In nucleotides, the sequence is TGCGCCAGCAGTGAAGCGCTTGGAGAGACCCAGTACTTC. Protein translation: CASSEALGETQYF.